The T cell receptor (beta chain) under discussion was sequenced for a study of T cells after yellow fever vaccination (dated by TCRdb to the late 2010s). General notes on the study: The SMART-Seq v4 Ultra Low Input RNA kit was used to prepare libraries from fractions with low cell numbers. To follow T-cell clones before and after both primary and booster YFV17D yellow fever vaccination, bulk TCR alpha and beta repertoires underwent longitudinal sequencing. Two healthy male donors, one aged 18 to 30 and one aged 30 to 40 years, made up the cohort. Blood was drawn at multiple timepoints before and after primary and secondary immunization, with bulk PBMC replicates and cell subsets isolated. Paper-wide results and their limitations: The secondary T-cell response was weaker than the primary response but faster, peaking on day 5 instead of day 15. FACS-sorted repertoires could contain abundant contaminating clonotypes from the bulk population, so computational filtering was required. A small share of clonotypes was detected in both CD4 and CD8 compartments, with the overlap likely arising from convergent recombination. Most clones expanded after primary vaccination (around 96% of CD4 and roughly 91% of CD8) were re-detected after the booster, suggesting that broad memory maintenance occurred. Because the study included only a couple of donors, the extent to which the findings can be generalized is limited.

On this clonotype itself: What antigen it recognizes has not been identified. Within one base of it there is no much larger clone, and no base qualities were kept.

The germline V gene supplies CDR1 LGHNA and CDR2 YSLEER. The cysteine opens and the phenylalanine closes a CDR3 of 15 amino acids. CDR3 DNA is the only sequence kept; it has 45 bases, read in frame from the first base. Relative to germline, V is missing 5 bases and J is missing 5 bases, with 8 bases of the junction outside any gene match. Synthesis of TCR cDNA relied on 5'RACE template switching, a step that introduced a universal primer site along with unique molecular identifiers. Priming of cDNA synthesis was performed from both the TCR alpha and TCR beta constant segments. Library amplification involved two PCR steps, and the second step added sample barcodes and sequencing adapters. Sequencing of libraries was performed on Illumina HiSeq 2500 (2x100 bp) or NovaSeq (2x150 bp). The authors processed their data as follows. MIGEC was used to demultiplex reads and collapse the reads into UMI consensus sequences, and MiXCR was used for V(D)J alignment. Clonotypes responding to the vaccine were identified with edgeR on replicate PBMC samples, with the criteria of FDR below 0.01 and a log2 fold change above 5 up to day 15. Each bulk clonotype was labeled CD4 or CD8 based on which sequenced repertoire, CD4 or CD8, contained the clonotype at higher abundance. TCRdb passed the public sequencing reads through fastp at Q25 and MiXCR, retaining productive beta sequences. CDR3 protein sequences are deduplicated, and each keeps its most common genes and DNA. The V and J calls come from TCRdb's annotation, not from the publication. The sample records a few hundred thousand distinct CDR3 sequences, less than 20% of which are singletons. The ten largest clones add up to roughly a sixth of the sample.

The sample's treatment or condition label, decoded: live attenuated yellow fever vaccine strain. At each blood-draw timepoint, two biological replicates of bulk PBMCs were obtained. A standard Ficoll-Paque protocol was used to isolate PBMCs from peripheral blood. TriZol was used to extract RNA from bulk PBMCs, from CD4 and CD8 fractions, and from dextramer-positive and dextramer-negative fractions. Here the chain combines TRBV4-3 and TRBJ2-3, and 9 bases in between align with TRBD1. This receptor was obtained from a man aged 18 to 29 who received the YFV17D yellow fever vaccine. Sample: PBMCs, taken about 5 days after the first yellow fever vaccination. In nucleotides, the sequence is TGCGCCAGCAGCTCGGGACAGGGAAATCAAGATACGCAGTATTTT. It is translated as CASSSGQGNQDTQYF.